What follows is one T cell receptor beta chain and its context. What it recognizes is unknown. This record belongs to a study of persistence of HIV-infected CD4 T cells. Study in general: Isolated cells were CMV- and HIV-1 Gag-responding CD4+ T cells. Findings and limits, study-wide: Antigen-responding cells were enriched for degenerate expanded CDR3beta sequences.

An overlapping HIV-1 Gag peptide pool stimulated these cells at 0.85 to 1 ug/peptide/mL. CD40L-negative CD69-negative CD45RO-high memory CD4+ T cells were sorted as populations depleted of antigen-responding cells. Undetectable plasma HIV-1 RNA below 50 copies/mL lasted at least 4 years. This was the immunoSEQ version 4 assay in survey mode. Template was genomic DNA at around 9.7 ng/uL, with up to 1 ug used per sample. TCRdb keeps only in-frame clones here, not all; method: immunoSEQ multiplex PCR. This table has tens of thousands of clones, about four fifths appearing once. Trimming removed 4 bases at V and 0 bases at J, with 13 bases between. Germline CDR1 MNHEY, CDR2 SMNVEV (reference sequence). The CDR3 loop spans 15 amino acids.

The sample consisted of CD4+ T cells sorted from PBMCs after roughly 18-hour stimulation, taken from a patient who received antiretroviral therapy. The sequence came from an adult man with HIV who was CMV-seropositive. The V and J genes are TRBV27 and TRBJ2-7, with a tentative D call TRBD1 (5 bases). The CDR3 region is CASSYQGPSSYEQYF. DNA for the CDR3: TGTGCCAGCAGTTACCAGGGCCCGAGCTCCTACGAGCAGTACTTC.